This T cell receptor beta chain was documented in a study of T cell changes during pregnancy in multiple sclerosis. Repertoires were generated with immunoSEQ multiplex PCR, while TCRdb's copy carries only in-frame clones and drops some. The sample lists fewer than 95,000 clones, over 80% seen once, with about 4.5% in the top ten. This CDR3 spans 14 amino acids. Germline loops: CDR1 MGHRA, CDR2 YSYEKL. Trimming cost V 3 bases and J 4 bases, with 13 bases left between them. This material consisted of peripheral blood, taken in the first trimester of pregnancy. The sequence came from a female donor with multiple sclerosis, enrolled in a pregnancy study. The rearrangement joins TRBV4-1 to TRBJ2-7; perhaps TRBD2 as D (5 bases). This CDR3 is CASSHRSGYYEQYF. CDR3 in DNA: TGCGCCAGCAGCCATCGGTCGGGATATTACGAGCAGTACTTC.